This T cell receptor (beta chain) came from a study of neurological immune-mediated disorders. Study findings and constraints: Across subjects, expanded clones had no CDR3 amino acid sequences in common, pointing to private repertoires in all groups. Healthy controls had more TCR clonal expansion than multiple sclerosis, which showed the least, whereas HTLV-1-associated myelopathy showed the most.

There are 14 residues in the CDR3. Trimming pared 4 bases from V and 1 base from J, leaving 13 bases between. The germline CDR1 and CDR2 sequences are SQVTM and ANQGSEA. Sorted libraries drew on about a million CD4+ or CD8+ T cells. This clonotype was seen at least ten times. Antigen: not known. Each CDR3 protein is one row after TCRdb ran MiXCR on the 5' RACE reads. Here the sample spans tens of thousands of distinct CDR3 sequences, roughly 6.3% being singletons. Sequencing was carried out using CD4+ T cells from blood. This TCR was sampled from a woman in her forties in good health. The rearrangement uses TRBV29-1 and TRBJ1-1; D is perhaps TRBD1 (6 bases). CDR3 sequence (DNA): TGCAGCGTTGGGGCCAGGGGTTGGAACACTGAAGCTTTCTTT. Translation gives CSVGARGWNTEAFF. Variable domain in full (rest from reference TRBV29-1 and TRBJ1-1): SAVISQKPSRDICQRGTSLTIQCQVDSQVTMMFWYRQQPGQSLTLIATANQGSEATYESGFVIDKFPISRPNLTFSTLTVSNMSPEDSSIYLCSVGARGWNTEAFFGQGTRLTVV.